This T cell receptor beta chain was identified during a study of CD8+ T cells in alopecia areata. Looking at the study overall: In an open-label trial, patients got 5 to 10 mg tofacitinib twice daily.

CDR3 length equals 15 residues. Germline CDR1 and CDR2: GTSNPN and SVGIG (reference sequence). V lost 5 bases, J lost 5 bases, and 19 bases lay in between. This clone has a single count. The treatment is: oral pan-JAK inhibitor, 5-10 mg twice daily. Alopecia areata patients provided lesional scalp punch biopsies and peripheral blood. RNA extraction and reverse transcription yielded cDNA as sequencing template. Sequencing was performed with immunoSEQ multiplex PCR; in TCRdb, only in-frame clones are kept and a portion is missing. The table records approximately 200,000 clones, around 56% of them present only once.

The TCR originated in a human donor with alopecia areata. The sample in question was CD4+ T cells sorted from blood, obtained at week 4, from a patient treated with tofacitinib. The gene calls are TRBV30 and TRBJ2-1; D is perhaps TRBD2 (5 bases). The chain's CDR3 is CAWGKTRMRDNEQFF. DNA for the CDR3: TGTGCCTGGGGGAAAACTAGGATGAGGGACAATGAGCAGTTCTTC.